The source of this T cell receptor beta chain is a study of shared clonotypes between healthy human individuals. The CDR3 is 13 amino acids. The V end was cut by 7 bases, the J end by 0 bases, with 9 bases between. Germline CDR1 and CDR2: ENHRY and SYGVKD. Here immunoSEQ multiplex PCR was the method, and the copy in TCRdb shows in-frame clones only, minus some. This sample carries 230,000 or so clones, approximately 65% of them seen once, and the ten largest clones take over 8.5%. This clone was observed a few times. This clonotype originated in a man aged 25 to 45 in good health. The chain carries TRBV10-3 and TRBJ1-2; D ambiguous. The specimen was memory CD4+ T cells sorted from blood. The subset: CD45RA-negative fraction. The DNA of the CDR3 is TGTGCCATCACCCAAGGAGCTAACTATGGCTACACCTTC. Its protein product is CAITQGANYGYTF.